This TCR beta chain emerged from a study of blood T cell repertoires in COVID-19. For the study at large: Some COVID-19 samples were acute and others convalescent; all came from the United States, Italy and Spain. From T cells, B-cell-depleted T cells, or PBMCs came the material, which was cDNA or gDNA.

Per the authors' pipeline: Amplification from reference gene primers served as the basis for estimated nucleated cell counts. Libraries were prepared by immunoSEQ multiplex PCR; TCRdb keeps only in-frame clonotypes and omits some of them. That table supplies the V and J calls and clone size; D and trimming were determined from the DNA. Among fewer than 250,000 clones listed, 83% were seen once. CDR1 is KGHSH, CDR2 LQKENI, per germline. J lost 5 bases, V lost 5 bases, and 11 bases had no gene match. CDR3 length: 17 amino acids. The V and J genes are TRBV18 and TRBJ2-3; 12 positions match TRBD2. This clonotype originated in a human donor in a cohort sampled during active COVID-19. Sequenced input: peripheral blood. The CDR3 is CASSSRTSGIGGDTQYF. The CDR3 nucleotides read TGTGCCAGCTCATCTAGGACTAGCGGGATCGGAGGAGATACGCAGTATTTT.